This TCR beta chain was profiled in a study of T cell responses to AZD1222 COVID-19 vaccine. Germline V gives CDR1 KGHDR, CDR2 SFDVKD. With 4 bases clipped from V and 8 bases from J, the junction kept 8 bases outside the gene matches. This CDR3 is 15 amino acids long. Only in-frame clones appear in the TCRdb table, and some are missing; sequencing was by immunoSEQ multiplex PCR. The data hold more than 95,000 clones, with roughly 90% observed a single time. General study results and limits: CD4 TCRs linked to vaccination spanned spike, dominating at 160-218 and 743-854. Every sample of the repertoires postdated the peak T cell response. Donors in the cohort were predominantly white British and more often female, and clonal diversity was possibly underestimated. The reported proportion of spike-specific TCRs targeting unmutated variant regions was nearly half.

A note on this clone: The target antigen is unknown.

This receptor was identified in an adult in good health. The V call is TRBV24-1, the J call TRBJ2-1; TRBD1 agrees at 9 bases. Source: peripheral blood, taken on day 0 of AZD1222 vaccination. The CDR3 sequence is CATSDSRQGGDEQFF. CDR3 sequence (DNA): TGTGCCACCAGTGACTCCCGACAGGGGGGTGATGAGCAGTTCTTC.